Listed below are T cell receptor beta chains from one sample, sequenced in a study of T cell repertoires in cytomegalovirus infection. TCRdb used MiXCR to reprocess the reads, holding one entry per CDR3 protein. The sample has just under 550,000 distinct CDR3 sequences, approximately 26% seen once; the top ten hold roughly 13%. Sequencing was carried out using PBMCs. These receptors all come from a human donor in good health (CMV status not recorded). Some clones in this sample may be carry-over from other donors' samples. Each CDR3 is given with its conserved first and last residue. The D gene is left open where the match is weak. For some rows the clone size is stated as once, few or many, or as a class when expanded; others skip it.

V	size	length	D	J	DNA	CDR3
TRBV12-3/TRBV12-4	few	17	NA	TRBJ1-6	TGTGCCAGCCTGGGACTGCAGGCGGGAGTGGTTGGTTCACCCCTCCACTTT	CASLGLQAGVVGSPLHF
TRBV11-1	NA	14	NA	TRBJ2-1	TGTGCCAGCAGCTTATCCCATGGTAAGGATGAGCAGTTCTTC	CASSLSHGKDEQFF
TRBV7-9	few	14	NA	TRBJ1-2	TGTGCCAGCAGCTTAATGGAGTCTAACTATGGCTACACCTTC	CASSLMESNYGYTF
TRBV28	NA	16	TRBD1	TRBJ1-2	TGTGCCAGCAGTTCTACCGGGACAGGGTTTGGGTATGGCTACACCTTC	CASSSTGTGFGYGYTF
TRBV24-1	NA	13	NA	TRBJ1-2	TGTGCCACCAGTTCGGGGCAGAACTATGGCTACACCTTC	CATSSGQNYGYTF
TRBV7-2	NA	13	TRBD1	TRBJ2-1	TGTGCCAGCGACAGGGGGCGGGAAAATGAGCAGTTCTTC	CASDRGRENEQFF
TRBV7-6	many	14	NA	TRBJ2-7	TGTGCCAGCAGCTTAGACCCGCAGAGCTACGAGCAGTACTTC	CASSLDPQSYEQYF
TRBV7-6	NA	16	TRBD1	TRBJ2-3	TGTGCCAGCAGCGGACAGGCGATCCCTAGCACAGATACGCAGTATTTT	CASSGQAIPSTDTQYF
TRBV6-2/TRBV6-3	NA	14	NA	TRBJ1-1	TGTGCCAGCAGTTACTCGAGGGGAGACACTGAAGCTTTCTTT	CASSYSRGDTEAFF
TRBV20-1	NA	19	TRBD2	TRBJ2-1	TGCAGTGCTAGAGATAGGGGTGGGTCTAGCGGGTCCCCCTACAATGAGCAGTTCTTC	CSARDRGGSSGSPYNEQFF
TRBV7-2	many	13	NA	TRBJ2-7	TGTGCCAGCAGCTTAGTTTCTAGCAGCGAGCAGTACTTC	CASSLVSSSEQYF
TRBV15	NA	14	NA	TRBJ2-7	TGTGCCACCAGCAGAGATTATCGAGTGGACGAGCAGTACTTC	CATSRDYRVDEQYF
TRBV29-1	few	13	NA	TRBJ2-5	TGCAGCGTTGAGCCGGAGGCCGGGGAGACCCAGTACTTC	CSVEPEAGETQYF
TRBV7-3	NA	15	NA	TRBJ2-1	TGTGCCAGCAGCTACAAGGACGGGACAATCCATGAGCAGTTCTTC	CASSYKDGTIHEQFF
TRBV20-1	NA	13	NA	TRBJ2-1	TGCAGTGCTAGAGGACCCGGTTACAATGAGCAGTTCTTC	CSARGPGYNEQFF
TRBV7-2	many	14	TRBD2	TRBJ2-1	TGTGCCAGCAGCTTAACTAGCGATGTGGATGAGCAGTTCTTC	CASSLTSDVDEQFF
TRBV27	NA	14	NA	TRBJ1-5	TGTGCCAGCAGTTTTACAGGGCTAAATCAGCCCCAGCATTTT	CASSFTGLNQPQHF
TRBV27	few	15	TRBD2	TRBJ2-4	TGTGCCAGCGGCACGGATAGCGGGAGAGGGGACATTCAGTACTTC	CASGTDSGRGDIQYF
TRBV7-9	few	16	NA	TRBJ2-5	TGTGCCAGCAGCTTCATTCCAGGGTTGTTCCAAGAGACCCAGTACTTC	CASSFIPGLFQETQYF
TRBV7-8	few	17	NA	TRBJ1-5	TGTGCCAGCAGCTTAGTGCGGCGGACTAATAGCAATCAGCCCCAGCATTTT	CASSLVRRTNSNQPQHF
TRBV5-5	NA	13	NA	TRBJ2-7	TGTGCCAGCAGCTTGGGGTCAGGGACCGAGCAGTACTTC	CASSLGSGTEQYF
TRBV10-3	NA	13	TRBD1	TRBJ1-2	TGTGCCATCAGTGGAGACAGGGGATATGGCTACACCTTC	CAISGDRGYGYTF
TRBV30	few	11	NA	TRBJ2-3	TGTGCCTGGAGTGTAACGGAGACGCAGTATTTT	CAWSVTETQYF
TRBV19	NA	15	NA	TRBJ1-1	TGTGCCAGTAGTATCGGGTGGGCATCGAACACTGAAGCTTTATTT	CASSIGWASNTEALF
TRBV2	few	14	TRBD2	TRBJ2-1	TGTGCCAGCAGTGGACTAGCGGAATACAATGAGCAGTTCTTC	CASSGLAEYNEQFF
TRBV7-2	many	15	TRBD1	TRBJ1-2	TGTGCCAGCAGCTTAGGGATGACAGGGGTCTATGGCTACACCTTC	CASSLGMTGVYGYTF
TRBV6-2/TRBV6-3	few	13	NA	TRBJ2-5	TGTGCCAGCTCGGGACCGTCCCAAGAGACCCAGTACTTC	CASSGPSQETQYF
TRBV7-9	many	17	TRBD2	TRBJ2-1	TGTGCCAGCAGCTCTTCCGCCCTAGCGGGAGGATTCGGTGAGCAGTTCTTC	CASSSSALAGGFGEQFF
TRBV5-4	few	14	TRBD1	TRBJ1-1	TGTGCCAGCAGCTTCCGGGACAGGGGCACTGAAGCTTTCTTT	CASSFRDRGTEAFF
TRBV6-1	NA	12	TRBD2	TRBJ2-1	TGTGCCAGCAAAAGCGGGAGTCTTGAGCAGTTCTTC	CASKSGSLEQFF